Listed here is a single T cell receptor (beta chain). Its antigen is not identified. The sample is drawn from a study of blood T cells in healthy people across ages. Overall study results and limits: Lack of knowledge of donor CMV status possibly confounded expanded clonotype changes.

PCR was performed a second time for roughly 7 to 11 cycles using a sample-barcoded 5' primer and a J-beta primer mix. Via MiXCR, TCRdb re-called the 5' RACE reads, giving one row per CDR3 protein. The sample lists some 560,000 distinct CDR3 sequences, about a quarter occurring once. Germline CDR1 reads SQVTM; CDR2 reads ANQGSEA. This CDR3 region has 14 residues. J gave up 8 bases and V 6 bases, and 12 bases lay outside the gene matches. The same specimen was also included in a second study, on T cells of mothers and their children.

The source material was blood. The genes are TRBV29-1 and TRBJ1-4, with 7 bases aligning to TRBD1. This receptor was obtained from a boy aged 2 to 9 in good health. Here the CDR3 reads CSVLRQGISEKLFF. The CDR3 DNA sequence: TGCAGCGTGCTCCGACAGGGAATATCCGAAAAACTGTTTTTT.